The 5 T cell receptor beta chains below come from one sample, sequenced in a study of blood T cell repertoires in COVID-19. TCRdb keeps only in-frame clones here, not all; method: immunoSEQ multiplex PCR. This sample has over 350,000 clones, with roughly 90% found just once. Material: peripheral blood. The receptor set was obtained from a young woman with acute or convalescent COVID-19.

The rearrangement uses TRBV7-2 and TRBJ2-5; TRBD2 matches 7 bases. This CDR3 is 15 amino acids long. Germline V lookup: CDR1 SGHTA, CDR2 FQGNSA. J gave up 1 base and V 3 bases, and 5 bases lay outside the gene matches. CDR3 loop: CASSLGGQAQETQYF. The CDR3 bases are TGTGCCAGCAGCTTGGGAGGGCAGGCCCAAGAGACCCAGTACTTC.

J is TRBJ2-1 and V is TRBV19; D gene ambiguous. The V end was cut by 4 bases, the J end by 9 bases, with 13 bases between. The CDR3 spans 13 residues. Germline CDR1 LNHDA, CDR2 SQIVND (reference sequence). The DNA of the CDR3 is TGTGCCAGTAGTAGAAAGTATCTCAGTGAGCAGTTCTTC. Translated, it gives CASSRKYLSEQFF.

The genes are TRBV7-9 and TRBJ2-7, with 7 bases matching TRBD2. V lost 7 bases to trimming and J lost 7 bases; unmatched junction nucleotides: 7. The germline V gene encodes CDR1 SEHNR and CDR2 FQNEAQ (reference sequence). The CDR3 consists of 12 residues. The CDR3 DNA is TGTGCCAGCAATGGGGGAGGGGTTGAGCAGTACTTC. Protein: CASNGGGVEQYF.

The CDR3: CASRKDISGNTIYF. DNA of the CDR3: TGTGCCAGCAGGAAGGACATCTCTGGAAACACCATATATTTT. This chain links TRBV6-6 with TRBJ1-3; the D gene is possibly TRBD1 (5 bases). The CDR3 is 14 residues long. The V and J ends lost 6 bases and 0 bases respectively, with 9 bases between them. The germline V gene encodes CDR1 MNHNY and CDR2 SVGAGI (reference sequence).

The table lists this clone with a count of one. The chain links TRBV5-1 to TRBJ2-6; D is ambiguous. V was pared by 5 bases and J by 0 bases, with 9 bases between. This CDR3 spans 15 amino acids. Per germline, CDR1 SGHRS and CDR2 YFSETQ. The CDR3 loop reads CASSGQLSGANVLTF. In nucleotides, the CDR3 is TGCGCCAGCAGTGGGCAGCTCTCTGGGGCCAACGTCCTGACTTTC.